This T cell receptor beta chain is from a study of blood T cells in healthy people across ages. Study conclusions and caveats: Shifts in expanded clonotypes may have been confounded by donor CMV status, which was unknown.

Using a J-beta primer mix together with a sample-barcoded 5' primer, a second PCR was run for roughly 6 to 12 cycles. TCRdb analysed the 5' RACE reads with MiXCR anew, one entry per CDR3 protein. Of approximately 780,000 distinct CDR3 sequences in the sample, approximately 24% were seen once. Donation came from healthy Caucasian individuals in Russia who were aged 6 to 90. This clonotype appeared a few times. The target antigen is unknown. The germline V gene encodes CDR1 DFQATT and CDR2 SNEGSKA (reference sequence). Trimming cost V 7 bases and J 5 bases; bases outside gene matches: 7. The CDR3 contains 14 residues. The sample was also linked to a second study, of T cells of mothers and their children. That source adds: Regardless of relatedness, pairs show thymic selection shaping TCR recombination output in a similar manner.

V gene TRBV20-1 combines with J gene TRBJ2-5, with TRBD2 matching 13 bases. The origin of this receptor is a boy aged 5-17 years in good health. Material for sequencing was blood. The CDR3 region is CSVGTSGVSETQYF. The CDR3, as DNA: TGCAGTGTGGGGACTAGCGGGGTATCGGAGACCCAGTACTTC.